A selection of T cell receptor beta chains follows, all from one sample in a study of identical twins. TCRdb passed the 5' RACE reads through MiXCR, listing each CDR3 protein once. The top ten clones hold around 0.25% of a sample with around 1.7 million distinct CDR3 sequences, under 35% of them seen once. The sample comprised cord blood. These receptors were taken from a newborn girl in good health. Each CDR3 is given with its conserved first and last residue. Fields, in order: J gene, V gene, clone size, D gene, CDR3 protein, CDR3 DNA. D genes are given only for firm matches. Clone size, where shown, is once, few, many, or a class for clones that have expanded.

>TRBJ2-3|TRBV3-1|.|TRBD2
CASSQDRGLAGVDTQYF
TGTGCCAGCAGCCAAGATAGGGGACTAGCGGGAGTAGATACGCAGTATTTT
>TRBJ2-1|TRBV3-1|once|TRBD2
CASSQNSGFSYNEQFF
TGTGCCAGCAGCCAAAATAGCGGGTTCTCCTACAATGAGCAGTTCTTC
>TRBJ1-6|TRBV28|.|TRBD1
CASSPDRVSSPLHF
TGTGCCAGCAGTCCGGACAGGGTATCCTCACCCCTCCACTTT
>TRBJ1-6|TRBV5-6|.|.
CASSSRTRRGSPLHF
TGTGCCAGCAGCTCCCGGACACGTCGGGGGTCACCCCTCCACTTT
>TRBJ2-3|TRBV5-4|few|.
CASSSVRQLADTQYF
TGTGCCAGCAGCTCAGTTAGACAGTTAGCTGATACGCAGTATTTT
>TRBJ2-7|TRBV4-1|few|.
CASSQDWVHEQYF
TGCGCCAGCAGCCAAGATTGGGTCCACGAGCAGTACTTC
>TRBJ2-5|TRBV2|.|.
CASSETRLEETQYF
TGTGCCAGCAGCGAAACTAGATTAGAAGAGACCCAGTACTTC
>TRBJ2-3|TRBV4-2|few|.
CASRPRRTNTDTQYF
TGTGCCAGCAGACCACGTCGGACTAACACAGATACGCAGTATTTT
>TRBJ2-5|TRBV5-1|many|.
CASSPTGETQYF
TGTGCCAGCTCACCAACGGGAGAGACCCAGTACTTC
>TRBJ1-2|TRBV12-3/TRBV12-4|.|.
CASSPDTGVSYGHTF
TGTGCCAGCAGTCCAGATACAGGAGTTAGCTATGGCCACACCTTC
>TRBJ1-1|TRBV7-2|once|.
CASSLVRLGSTEAFF
TGTGCCAGCAGCTTAGTAAGGCTCGGGTCCACTGAAGCTTTCTTT
>TRBJ2-1|TRBV27|many|.
CASSLSGALAREQFF
TGTGCCAGCAGTTTATCAGGGGCGCTAGCGAGGGAGCAGTTCTTC
>TRBJ2-7|TRBV28|few|TRBD2
CASSPGASGSLSYEQYF
TGTGCCAGCAGTCCCGGGGCCAGCGGGAGCCTCTCCTACGAGCAGTACTTC
>TRBJ1-4|TRBV21-1|.|.
CASSKGSGTGDEKLFF
TGTGCCAGCAGCAAAGGCTCCGGGACAGGGGATGAAAAACTGTTTTTT
>TRBJ2-1|TRBV7-2|many|.
CASSPQVGGYNEQFF
TGTGCCAGCAGCCCCCAGGTTGGGGGATACAATGAGCAGTTCTTC
>TRBJ2-1|TRBV4-2|.|TRBD2
CASSQDRLGLAYNEQFF
TGTGCCAGCAGCCAAGATCGTTTAGGACTAGCGTACAATGAGCAGTTCTTC
>TRBJ1-1|TRBV20-1|.|TRBD1
CSATRQGVNTEAFF
TGCAGTGCTACGCGACAGGGAGTGAACACTGAAGCTTTCTTT
>TRBJ1-5|TRBV6-1|once|.
CASRVYRAGNQPQHF
TGTGCCAGCAGAGTCTACAGGGCTGGCAATCAGCCCCAGCATTTT
>TRBJ2-2|TRBV5-1|.|.
CASSTGASGELFF
TGCGCCAGCAGCACCGGGGCTTCCGGGGAGCTGTTTTTT
>TRBJ2-3|TRBV20-1|.|TRBD2
CSGTSGETGTDTQYF
TGCAGTGGGACTAGCGGGGAGACTGGCACAGATACGCAGTATTTT
>TRBJ2-7|TRBV7-8|.|.
CASSLGFVIEGFYEQYF
TGTGCCAGCAGCTTAGGGTTTGTAATAGAAGGGTTCTACGAGCAGTACTTC
>TRBJ2-3|TRBV24-1|many|TRBD2
CATEAGGAQYF
TGTGCCACCGAGGCGGGGGGAGCGCAGTATTTT
>TRBJ2-7|TRBV27|.|TRBD2
CASSFGTSGRIYEQYF
TGTGCCAGCAGTTTCGGGACTAGCGGGAGGATCTACGAGCAGTACTTC